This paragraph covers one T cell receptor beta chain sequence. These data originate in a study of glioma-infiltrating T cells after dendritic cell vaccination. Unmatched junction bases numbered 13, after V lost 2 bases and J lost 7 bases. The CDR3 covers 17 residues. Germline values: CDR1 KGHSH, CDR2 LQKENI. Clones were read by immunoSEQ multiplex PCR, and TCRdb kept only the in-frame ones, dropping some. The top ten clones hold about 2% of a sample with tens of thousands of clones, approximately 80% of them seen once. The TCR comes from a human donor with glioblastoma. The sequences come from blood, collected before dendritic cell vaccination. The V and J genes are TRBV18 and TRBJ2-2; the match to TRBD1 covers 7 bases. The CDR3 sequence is CASSPTPGQLNSGELFF. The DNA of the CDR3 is TGTGCCAGCTCACCAACACCGGGACAGCTTAATAGCGGGGAGCTGTTTTTT. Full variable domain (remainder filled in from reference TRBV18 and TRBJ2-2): NAGVMQNPRHLVRRRGQEARLRCSPMKGHSHVYWYRQLPEEGLKFMVYLQKENIIDESGMPKERFSAEFPKEGPSILRIQQVVRGDSAAYFCASSPTPGQLNSGELFFGEGSRLTVL.